The 10 T cell receptor beta chains below come from one sample, sequenced in a study of Graves' ophthalmopathy and Graves' hyperthyroidism. Using RNA transcripts, the TCR beta CDR3 regions were amplified. Scientists carried out first-round RT-PCR using HTBI primers and then a second-round multiplex PCR. In TCRdb, the multiplex PCR reads were re-called with MiXCR into one record per CDR3 protein. The sample yields around 670,000 distinct CDR3 sequences, approximately 40% seen once. The sample comprised peripheral blood. These receptors all come from an adult man with Graves' ophthalmopathy.

The genes are TRBV7-9 and TRBJ2-7, with TRBD1 matching over 7 bases. Losses at the gene ends were 6 bases for V and 3 bases for J; bases not matched to a gene: 11. Germline lookup yields CDR1 SEHNR and CDR2 FQNEAQ (reference sequence). The CDR3 has 15 amino acids. CDR3 nucleotides: TGTGCCAGCAGTGTCTCCGGGACAGATTTCTACGAGCAGTACTTC. This codes for CASSVSGTDFYEQYF.

This clonotype was seen many times. The V gene is TRBV20-1, the J gene TRBJ1-4; 11 bases map to TRBD1. The CDR3 is 12 amino acids. Looked up from germline, CDR1 is DFQATT and CDR2 is SNEGSKA (reference sequence). V lost 5 bases and J lost 8; bases outside the gene matches: 1. The chain's CDR3 is CSAGTGGEKLFF. DNA for the CDR3: TGCAGTGCTGGGACAGGGGGGGAAAAACTGTTTTTT.

Note on this clonotype: A read error may explain this, as a much larger clone is one base away. The chain employs TRBV7-2 and TRBJ1-6; tentatively, D is TRBD1 (5 bases). CDR1 is SGHTA, CDR2 FQGNSA, per germline. This CDR3 comprises 15 residues. The CDR3 is CASSLAADSTSSLHF. The CDR3 nucleotides read TGTGCCAGCAGCTTAGCGGCCGACAGCACTTCATCCCTCCACTTT. Together with reference TRBV7-2 and TRBJ1-6, the CDR3 gives the full variable domain: GAGVSQSPSNKVTEKGKDVELRCDPISGHTALYWYRQSLGQGLEFLIYFQGNSAPDKSGLPSDRFSAERTGGSVSTLTIQRTQQEDSAVYLCASSLAADSTSSLHFGNGTRLTVT.

The CDR3 region is CASSTSIEVRGYTF. The CDR3 nucleotides are TGTGCCAGTAGTACGTCTATCGAGGTCCGTGGCTACACCTTC. The chain has TRBV19 and TRBJ1-2; no clear D. CDR3 length: 14 amino acids. Trimming left V 4 bases short and J 7 bases short, with 16 bases between. CDR1 and CDR2 (germline): LNHDA, SQIVND (reference sequence).

About this clonotype itself: Because it lacks the conserved phenylalanine or tryptophan at the end, this CDR3 is likely a read error. This chain's CDR3 is CASSDGTGASEAFL. DNA of the CDR3: TGTGCCAGCAGTGACGGGACAGGGGCCTCTGAAGCTTTCCTT. The V gene is TRBV6-4, the J gene TRBJ1-1; 10 bases line up with TRBD1. Looked up from germline, CDR1 is MRHNA and CDR2 is SNTAGT. There are 14 residues in the CDR3. Trimming at V came to 2 bases and at J to 6 bases, leaving 3 bases not matched to a gene.

The chain has TRBV7-9 and TRBJ1-2, with D tentatively TRBD1 (5 bases). The germline V and J ends were trimmed by 5 bases and 8 bases, with 21 bases remaining between them. This CDR3 comprises 15 residues. From germline, CDR1 is SEHNR and CDR2 FQNEAQ (reference sequence). This CDR3 reads CASSRDTSRGSGYTF. CDR3 coding DNA: TGTGCCAGCAGCCGCGACACGAGTCGGGGGAGCGGCTACACCTTC.

This clonotype was seen ten or more times. The J gene is TRBJ1-5, the V gene TRBV2; D unclear. The V gene's germline CDR1 is SNHLY and CDR2 FYNNEI. V lost 5 bases to trimming and J lost 1 base, with 9 bases between them. The CDR3 length is 14 residues. The DNA for the CDR3 is TGTGCCAGCAGTCGTCAGACGAGCAATCAGCCCCAGCATTTT. Translated: CASSRQTSNQPQHF.

Points on this clonotype: Because it lacks the conserved phenylalanine or tryptophan at the end, this CDR3 is likely a read error. This chain uses TRBV2 with TRBJ1-1, with D perhaps matching TRBD1 (5 bases). This CDR3 has 14 residues. V shed 3 bases and J shed 4 bases, with 12 bases lying between them. Germline V gene data show CDR1 as SNHLY and CDR2 as FYNNEI. CDR3 sequence: CASSDRQGITEAFL. CDR3 DNA sequence: TGTGCCAGCAGTGATCGGCAGGGCATCACTGAAGCTTTCCTT.

A few counts support this clonotype. CDR3 in DNA: TGTGCCAGCAGTAGTGACAGTGACCCTGAAGCTTTCTTT. This sequence encodes CASSSDSDPEAFF. V gene TRBV5-4 combines with J gene TRBJ1-1, with a possible D match to TRBD1 (5 bases). Trimming pared 5 bases from V and 6 bases from J, leaving 14 bases between. The CDR3 has 13 residues. CDR1 and CDR2 from the germline V gene are SGHNT and YYREEE (reference sequence).

This chain connects TRBV10-3 to TRBJ1-1; D possibly corresponds to TRBD1 (5 bases). Germline lookup yields CDR1 ENHRY and CDR2 SYGVKD. Trimming stripped 2 bases from V and 0 bases from J, with 7 bases between. The CDR3 is 14 amino acids. CDR3 in amino acids: CAISEPGMNTEAFF. The CDR3 bases are TGTGCCATCAGTGAGCCAGGGATGAACACTGAAGCTTTCTTT.